This T cell receptor (beta chain) appears in the sequencing data of a study of control samples from healthy donors and cancer patients. The protocol was immunoSEQ multiplex PCR, while the TCRdb copy is restricted to in-frame clones and leaves out a portion. The data show 150,000 to 190,000 clones, roughly 92% seen once. Trimming at V came to 3 bases and at J to 10 bases, leaving 15 bases not matched to a gene. This CDR3 region has 16 residues. Germline-derived CDR1 and CDR2 are MDHEN and SYDVKM. The gene calls are TRBV28 and TRBJ1-1, with 9 bases matching TRBD1. The source material was blood. This receptor was obtained from a man aged 50 or older in good health. CDR3 DNA sequence: TGTGCCAGCAGTTTGGGGAACCCGGGACAGGGCATGGGAGCTTTCTTT. Encoded protein: CASSLGNPGQGMGAFF.